Presented here are 30 T cell receptor beta chains from one specimen sequenced in a study of Ad26.COV2.S vaccination and SARS-CoV-2 variants. Treatment denoted: 15 to 20 received Ad26.COV2.S at low or high dose, single or two shots; 5 received placebo; per-sample allocation not given. Sampling occurred on day 63 after the first vaccine or placebo injection. Only in-frame clones appear in the TCRdb table, and some are missing; sequencing was by immunoSEQ multiplex PCR. The sample yields 430,000 or so clones, about 93% seen once. The sample was peripheral blood, taken in a trial of Ad26.COV2.S vaccine versus placebo. The receptors shown here come from a person between 18 and 60 years old who received the Ad26.COV2.S COVID-19 vaccine or a placebo.

A word on this clone: The identical CDR3 is also encoded by other nucleotide sequences in the sample. The chain carries TRBV4-1 and TRBJ2-2; possible D gene TRBD2, 6 bases. Germline V gene data show CDR1 as MGHRA and CDR2 as YSYEKL. Trimming pared 3 bases from V and 2 bases from J, leaving 10 bases between. The CDR3 extends over 15 amino acids. The CDR3 bases are TGCGCCAGCAGCCAGGAGGGACGTAACACCGGGGAGCTGTTTTTT. Translated: CASSQEGRNTGELFF.

The genes are TRBV7-8 and TRBJ2-7; 10 bases agree with TRBD1. V shed 4 bases, J shed 2 bases, and the junction held 8 bases outside the gene matches. This CDR3 spans 16 amino acids. The germline CDR1 and CDR2 sequences are SGHVS and FQNEAQ. CDR3 bases: TGTGCCAGCAGCTCTACCGGGACAGGGGTGCCCTACGAGCAGTACTTC. This encodes CASSSTGTGVPYEQYF.

The sample holds one count of this clone. The same CDR3 can be traced to other DNA sequences in this sample. The chain recombines TRBV6-1 with TRBJ2-1, with unresolved D. Germline V CDR1 and CDR2: MNHNS, SASEGT. The CDR3 loop spans 13 amino acids. The germline V and J ends were trimmed by 1 base and 4 bases, with 5 bases remaining between them. The CDR3 DNA follows: TGTGCCAGCAGTGAAGGACGGTACAATGAGCAGTTCTTC. Amino acids: CASSEGRYNEQFF.

This sequence joins TRBV18 and TRBJ2-7, with D perhaps matching TRBD2 (6 bases). The V and J ends lost 1 base and 6 bases respectively, with 10 bases between them. The CDR3 covers 13 residues. The germline V gene has CDR1 KGHSH and CDR2 LQKENI. The DNA for the CDR3 is TGTGCCAGCTCACCACAGGGACTGCGCGAGCAGTACTTC. Translation: CASSPQGLREQYF.

The V call is TRBV6-6, the J call TRBJ1-2; D is perhaps TRBD1 (5 bases). Germline V lookup: CDR1 MNHNY, CDR2 SVGAGI (reference sequence). V was trimmed by 10 bases and J by 3 bases, leaving 15 bases between them. The CDR3 has 13 residues. DNA of the CDR3: TGTGCCACCGGGGACGCATCTCACTATGGCTACACCTTC. It translates to CATGDASHYGYTF.

The chain joins TRBV4-3 to TRBJ2-7; 9 nucleotides align to TRBD1. CDR3 length: 15 amino acids. The V and J ends lost 0 bases and 4 bases, in that order; junction bases with no gene match: 4. CDR1 is LGHNA and CDR2 is YSLEER in the germline V gene. CDR3 sequence: CASSQDRQGVYEQYF. The DNA of the CDR3 is TGCGCCAGCAGCCAAGATCGACAGGGGGTGTACGAGCAGTACTTC.

This rearrangement joins TRBV27 to TRBJ2-7; D gene uncertain. The CDR3 is made up of 14 amino acids. Trimming pared 2 bases from V and 2 bases from J, leaving 10 bases between. In germline, CDR1 is MNHEY, CDR2 SMNVEV (reference sequence). CDR3 residues: CASSLGSSTYEQYF. CDR3 nucleotide sequence: TGTGCCAGCAGTTTAGGATCCTCTACCTACGAGCAGTACTTC.

The rearrangement uses TRBV2 and TRBJ1-1; a weak D match, TRBD1 (5 bases). The CDR3 covers 15 residues. In germline, CDR1 is SNHLY, CDR2 FYNNEI. V was shortened by 4 bases and J by 1 base, with 13 bases between the two germline ends. The CDR3 coding sequence is TGTGCCAGCAGTGTCCCGGACACTCCGAACACTGAAGCTTTCTTT. It is translated as CASSVPDTPNTEAFF.

V usage is TRBV20-1 and J usage is TRBJ2-7; 13 nucleotides agree with TRBD2. V dropped 3 bases and J dropped 5; count of bases not matched to a gene: 7. The CDR3 is made up of 15 amino acids. Germline V gives CDR1 DFQATT, CDR2 SNEGSKA (reference sequence). The CDR3 region is CSASIGLAGVHEQYF. Written as DNA, the CDR3 is TGCAGTGCTAGTATCGGACTAGCGGGAGTCCACGAGCAGTACTTC.

The J gene is TRBJ2-5, the V gene TRBV3-1 (or the pseudogene TRBV3-2); 8 bases align to TRBD2. The CDR3 is 16 residues long. The ends lost 1 base at V and 4 bases at J; junction bases unmatched: 8. Germline-derived CDR1 and CDR2 are LGHDT and YNNKEL (reference sequence). The CDR3 here is CASSQGGQRGRETQYF. For the CDR3, the DNA is TGTGCCAGCAGCCAAGGCGGACAGCGGGGGAGAGAGACCCAGTACTTC.

This clone has just a few counts. The chain couples TRBV10-3 to TRBJ1-4; D may be TRBD1 (5 bases). Deletions cut 10 bases from V and 10 bases from J, with 19 bases between. CDR1 is ENHRY, CDR2 SYGVKD, per germline. CDR3 size: 13 residues. The CDR3 DNA reads TGTGCCAGCCTCGGGACCCCTCAGGGAAAACTGTTTTTT. Its protein product is CASLGTPQGKLFF.

The chain carries TRBV7-9 and TRBJ1-2; D uncertain. There are 13 residues in the CDR3. The germline V gene encodes CDR1 SEHNR and CDR2 FQNEAQ (reference sequence). Trimming took 5 bases from V and 4 from J, leaving 11 bases between them. Written as DNA, the CDR3 is TGTGCCAGCAGCCCCGACGTCCTCTATGGCTACACCTTC. Amino acids: CASSPDVLYGYTF.

The gene calls are TRBV27 and TRBJ2-3; possibly TRBD1 for D (5 bases). CDR3 length: 14 amino acids. V dropped 7 bases and J dropped 3 bases, with 14 bases sitting between them. Per germline, CDR1 MNHEY and CDR2 SMNVEV (reference sequence). The CDR3, as DNA: TGTGCCAGCAAGGCAGGGTCTAGTACAGATACGCAGTATTTT. Encoded protein: CASKAGSSTDTQYF.

The rearrangement joins TRBV3-1 (or the pseudogene TRBV3-2) to TRBJ2-5, with a weak D call TRBD1 (5 bases). V was trimmed by 4 bases and J by 7 bases, leaving 16 bases between them. This CDR3 has 14 residues. Germline lookup yields CDR1 LGHDT and CDR2 YNNKEL (reference sequence). The CDR3 reads CASSRPDKRGTQYF. The DNA of the CDR3 is TGTGCCAGCAGCCGACCGGACAAAAGGGGGACCCAGTACTTC.

This chain links TRBV5-1 with TRBJ2-2; the D gene could be TRBD1 or TRBD2 (5 bases each). V gave up 4 bases and J gave up 7 bases, with 14 bases separating them. The CDR3 has 14 residues. The germline V gene encodes CDR1 SGHRS and CDR2 YFSETQ. The CDR3 nucleotides are TGCGCCAGCAGCCCCCTACGGGGCGGCGGGGAGCTGTTTTTT. It translates to CASSPLRGGGELFF.

The chain links TRBV10-3 to TRBJ1-6, with 8 nucleotides matching TRBD1. The V gene end was trimmed by 7 bases and the J gene end by 8 bases; junction bases not matched to a gene: 4. The CDR3 contains 13 residues. The germline gives CDR1 ENHRY, CDR2 SYGVKD. CDR3 protein: CAIKETGDSPLHF. The CDR3 region has the DNA TGTGCCATCAAAGAGACAGGGGATTCACCCCTCCACTTT.

About this clone itself: Other DNA sequences in this specimen translate into the identical CDR3. This chain links TRBV5-4 with TRBJ1-1, with a tentative D call TRBD1 (5 bases). Between the trimmed V and J ends, which lost 4 bases and 5 bases, there was a span of 9 bases. The CDR3 consists of 12 residues. The V gene's germline CDR1 is SGHNT and CDR2 YYREEE (reference sequence). CDR3 region: CASSRGDTEAFF. For the CDR3, the DNA is TGTGCCAGCAGCCGGGGCGATACTGAAGCTTTCTTT.

This sequence joins TRBV4-2 and TRBJ1-3; no reliable D call. The CDR3 totals 16 residues. V lost 1 base to trimming and J lost 0 bases, with 10 bases between them. Germline CDR1 reads LGHNA; CDR2 reads YNFKEQ. CDR3 nucleotide sequence: TGTGCCAGCAGCCAAGTTCGAGGAATCTCTGGAAACACCATATATTTT. It yields the protein CASSQVRGISGNTIYF.

The rearrangement uses TRBV5-1 and TRBJ2-3; weak D call: TRBD2 (5 bases). Germline-derived CDR1 and CDR2 are SGHRS and YFSETQ. The CDR3 spans 15 residues. V lost 2 bases to trimming and J lost 11 bases, with 21 bases between them. DNA for the CDR3: TGCGCCAGCAGCTTAGGCAGTTGGGGTCTCCGGGAGCAGTATTTT. It is translated as CASSLGSWGLREQYF.

V gene TRBV5-1 combines with J gene TRBJ2-2, with TRBD1 as a possible D gene (6 bases). Germline CDR1 and CDR2: SGHRS and YFSETQ. Trimming took off 4 bases at V and 1 base at J, with 14 bases between the two ends. This CDR3 has 16 residues. The CDR3 DNA follows: TGCGCCAGCAGCCTAGGGACAAACTTGAACACCGGGGAGCTGTTTTTT. Its translation is CASSLGTNLNTGELFF.

This chain links TRBV2 with TRBJ2-6, with a tentative D call TRBD1 (6 bases). V was trimmed by 3 bases and J by 3 bases, leaving 9 bases between them. This CDR3 has 15 residues. Germline lookup yields CDR1 SNHLY and CDR2 FYNNEI. The CDR3: CASSEYRVGANVLTF. CDR3 DNA: TGTGCCAGCAGTGAGTACAGGGTTGGGGCCAACGTCCTGACTTTC.

The chain is built from TRBV9 and TRBJ2-5; D call uncertain. This CDR3 is 14 amino acids long. Trimming removed 0 bases at V and 6 bases at J, with 12 bases between. The germline V gene has CDR1 SGDLS and CDR2 YYNGEE. The CDR3: CASSVEEDGQTQYF. DNA of the CDR3: TGTGCCAGCAGCGTAGAAGAGGACGGGCAGACCCAGTACTTC.

The chain recombines TRBV19 with TRBJ2-1; TRBD2 matches 8 bases. The V gene end was trimmed by 3 bases and the J gene end by 7 bases; junction bases not matched to a gene: 8. The CDR3 covers 15 residues. Germline V gene lookup returns CDR1 LNHDA and CDR2 SQIVND (reference sequence). The CDR3, as DNA: TGTGCCAGTAGTATTGACGGGAGGGCCAGAAATGAGCAGTTCTTC. This gives the protein CASSIDGRARNEQFF. The complete variable domain, with remaining parts taken from reference TRBV19 and TRBJ2-1, reads DGGITQSPKYLFRKEGQNVTLSCEQNLNHDAMYWYRQDPGQGLRLIYYSQIVNDFQKGDIAEGYSVSREKKESFPLTVTSAQKNPTAFYLCASSIDGRARNEQFFGPGTRLTVL.

The chain links TRBV27 to TRBJ2-7; maybe TRBD2 (7 bases). V was cut by 6 bases and J by 2 bases, with 11 bases left in between. CDR1 and CDR2 (germline): MNHEY, SMNVEV (reference sequence). This CDR3 region has 13 residues. CDR3 sequence: CASRQGGTYEQYF. The CDR3 DNA reads as TGTGCCAGCAGACAGGGAGGGACCTACGAGCAGTACTTC.

The chain recombines TRBV6-5 with TRBJ2-7; maybe TRBD2 (6 bases). V dropped 1 base and J dropped 5 bases, with 9 bases sitting between them. Germline CDR1 MNHEY, CDR2 SVGAGI. This CDR3 spans 13 amino acids. CDR3 protein: CASSYWRGNEQYF. CDR3 in DNA: TGTGCCAGCAGTTACTGGAGGGGAAACGAGCAGTACTTC.

The chain joins TRBV7-9 to TRBJ2-7, with TRBD2 matching over 7 bases. The CDR3 runs to 17 residues. V shed 0 bases, J shed 0 bases, and the junction held 8 bases outside the gene matches. The germline V gene has CDR1 SEHNR and CDR2 FQNEAQ (reference sequence). The CDR3: CASSLALGGPYSYEQYF. The CDR3 coding sequence is TGTGCCAGCAGCTTAGCCTTGGGAGGGCCCTACTCCTACGAGCAGTACTTC.

This rearrangement joins TRBV4-1 to TRBJ2-5, with TRBD2 identical over 7 bases. This CDR3 comprises 16 residues. Germline V gene sequence: CDR1 MGHRA, CDR2 YSYEKL. The J segment lost 3 bases and the V segment lost 2 bases, leaving 9 bases of the junction unmatched. The CDR3 spells CASSQSISGFKETQYF. DNA of the CDR3: TGCGCCAGCAGCCAATCTATTAGCGGGTTTAAAGAGACCCAGTACTTC.

This chain joins TRBV11-2 and TRBJ2-7; D gene uncertain. V was trimmed by 2 bases and J by 1 base, leaving 9 bases between them. The CDR3 has 14 amino acids. Germline values: CDR1 SGHAT, CDR2 FQNNGV. The CDR3 reads CASSLTARSYEQYF. Here the CDR3 DNA reads TGTGCCAGCAGCTTAACCGCCCGATCCTACGAGCAGTACTTC.

In its sample, this clone was seen once. The chain joins TRBV3-1 (or the pseudogene TRBV3-2) to TRBJ2-7; 9 positions match TRBD1. From germline, CDR1 is LGHDT and CDR2 YNNKEL (reference sequence). V lost 3 bases, J lost 5 bases, and 11 bases stayed unmatched. This CDR3 is built from 16 residues. The CDR3 DNA follows: TGTGCCAGCAGCCAGGAACCGGGACAGGGATACCACGAGCAGTACTTC. Residues: CASSQEPGQGYHEQYF.

Worth noting for this clone: A read error may account for a junction end that differs from germline. This rearrangement joins TRBV28 to TRBJ1-1, with 8 bases identical to TRBD1. CDR3 length: 15 residues. Germline CDR1 is MDHEN and CDR2 is SYDVKM. DNA of the CDR3: TGTGCCAGCAGTGTATGGACAGGGCGGAACACTGAAGCTTTCTTT. Residues: CASSVWTGRNTEAFF.